This note documents a single T cell receptor beta chain sequence. The data are from a study of blood T cell repertoires in COVID-19. Study-level background: Some COVID-19 samples were acute and others convalescent; all came from the United States, Italy and Spain. PBMCs, B-cell-depleted T cells, or T cells were the source of the cDNA or gDNA that made up the material.

Looked up from germline, CDR1 is KGHSY and CDR2 is FQNENV. Trimming cost V 1 base and J 4 bases, with 11 bases left between them. The CDR3 contains 15 residues. TCRdb's table, derived via immunoSEQ multiplex PCR, lists solely in-frame clones and lacks some. Among approximately 90,000 clones listed, roughly 87% were seen once. This receptor was taken from a man aged 50 to 59 with acute or convalescent COVID-19. This sequence joins TRBV16 and TRBJ1-5; unclear D gene. Input material: peripheral blood. CDR3 in DNA: TGTGCCAGCAGCCAATTTGGGCGGGGAAATCAGCCCCAGCATTTT. Translated, it gives CASSQFGRGNQPQHF.